This TCR beta chain appears in the sequencing data of a study of cytotoxic CD8 clonotypes in ibrutinib-treated CLL. General study points: Contraction or stability on treatment characterized the public clonotypes, which were uncommon. Sampling times (in sustained-remission versus progressing patients) were not the same. A rise in clonality was seen at ibrutinib response, and a fall back toward baseline was seen at progression. The study found baseline clonality above age-matched healthy donors, tracking circulating CD8+ T-cell counts.

The ends lost 3 bases at V and 5 bases at J; junction bases unmatched: 12. Germline V lookup: CDR1 GTSNPN, CDR2 SVGIG (reference sequence). This CDR3 has 15 amino acids. As concerns this clone: Antigen specificity is unknown.

Repertoires were generated with immunoSEQ multiplex PCR, while TCRdb's copy carries only in-frame clones and drops some. Found here are 110,000 to 150,000 clones, about 70% of them singletons; the top ten hold around 4.9%. This material consisted of PBMCs, taken after 24 months of ibrutinib treatment. The rearrangement joins TRBV30 to TRBJ2-5, with 7 bases fitting TRBD1. The sequence came from a human donor with chronic lymphocytic leukemia. In DNA form, the CDR3 reads TGTGCCTGGAGCCTCCATGGATCAGGGGGTGAGACCCAGTACTTC. Residues: CAWSLHGSGGETQYF.